One TCR beta chain is described in this entry. Each library that profiled naive CD8 cells came from approximately 20,000 to 1,000,000 sorted cells with 10%, 30% or 50% RNA. CD8+CD4-CCR7+CD45RA+ sorting gave the naive CD8 T cells. Previously published methods and listed TCR primers were used for the bulk TCR libraries. TCRdb re-analysed the PCR reads in MiXCR, keeping a single row per CDR3 protein. Here the sample spans about 510,000 distinct CDR3 sequences, roughly 23% being singletons. The data were obtained in a study of molecular identifiers for immune sequencing clone quantification. The CDR3 extends over 14 amino acids. The V segment lost 3 bases and the J segment 13 bases; nucleotides outside the gene matches: 10. CDR1 is KGHDR, CDR2 SFDVKD, per germline.

V gene TRBV24-1 combines with J gene TRBJ2-3; 9 positions agree with TRBD2. The sequenced sample consisted of naive CD8+ T cells from blood, with Jurkat cell RNA spiked in. The subset denotes: FACS-sorted CD8+CD4-CCR7+CD45RA+ naive T cells. The sequence was collected from a human donor in good health. Some libraries in this study had Jurkat cell RNA spiked in. The CDR3 sequence is CATSDGLAGPKEYF. The CDR3 nucleotides read TGTGCCACCAGTGATGGTCTAGCGGGACCCAAAGAGTATTTT.